Presented here are 11 T cell receptor beta chains from one specimen sequenced in a study of blood T cell repertoires in COVID-19. The assay was immunoSEQ multiplex PCR, and TCRdb's table has in-frame clones only and misses some. The table includes about 24,000 clones, 81% detected once. The sample was peripheral blood. The origin of the receptors is a man in his sixties or seventies with acute or convalescent COVID-19.

The chain carries TRBV7-6 and TRBJ2-2; 7 positions match TRBD1. Trimming at V came to 5 bases and at J to 1 base, leaving 7 bases not matched to a gene. CDR1 is SGHVS, CDR2 FNYEAQ, per germline. The CDR3 is 16 amino acids. For the CDR3, the DNA is TGTGCCAGCAGCCCCCTAGGGGGCTGGAACACCGGGGAGCTGTTTTTT. It specifies CASSPLGGWNTGELFF.

A word on this clone: The sample contains more than one DNA sequence encoding this CDR3. The CDR3 bases are TGTGCCAGCAGCCGGGGACAGGGGGCCGAATCAGCCCAGCATTTT. Translating it yields CASSRGQGAESAQHF. The genes are TRBV11-2 and TRBJ1-5, with 12 bases fitting TRBD1. V shed 5 bases, J shed 11 bases, and the junction held 10 bases outside the gene matches. Germline lookup yields CDR1 SGHAT and CDR2 FQNNGV. The CDR3 length is 15 residues. The full variable domain, rest sourced from reference TRBV11-2 and TRBJ1-5, is EAGVAQSPRYKIIEKRQSVAFWCNPISGHATLYWYQQILGQGPKLLIQFQNNGVVDDSQLPKDRFSAERLKGVDSTLKIQPAKLEDSAVYLCASSRGQGAESAQHFGDGTRLSIL.

This chain connects TRBV5-1 to TRBJ2-7, with 7 nucleotides matching TRBD2. From germline, CDR1 is SGHRS and CDR2 YFSETQ. Losses at the gene ends were 3 bases for V and 7 bases for J; bases not matched to a gene: 16. The CDR3 is 16 amino acids. CDR3 nucleotide sequence: TGCGCCAGCAGCTCTCAGAACGGACCGAGGACTAGGGAGCAGTACTTC. Its protein product is CASSSQNGPRTREQYF.

This rearrangement joins TRBV7-2 to TRBJ2-3, with D possibly matching TRBD2 (5 bases). In germline, CDR1 is SGHTA, CDR2 FQGNSA. V gave up 1 base and J gave up 1 base, with 6 bases separating them. There are 14 residues in the CDR3. The CDR3 DNA reads TGTGCCAGCAGCTTAGGGCGGGGCACAGATACGCAGTATTTT. This sequence encodes CASSLGRGTDTQYF.

The chain couples TRBV10-2 to TRBJ2-1; TRBD2 aligns across 12 bases. J was trimmed by 3 bases and V by 4 bases; bases with no gene match: 1. The CDR3 contains 15 residues. The germline V gene has CDR1 WSHSY and CDR2 SAAADI. CDR3 coding DNA: TGCGCCAGCAGTGGGACTAGCGGGATCTACAATGAGCAGTTCTTC. Protein product: CASSGTSGIYNEQFF.

V and J are TRBV6-2 or TRBV6-3 and TRBJ1-4; 7 nucleotides align to TRBD1. Looked up from germline, CDR1 is MNHEY and CDR2 is SVGEGT. Trimming cost V 5 bases and J 5 bases; bases outside gene matches: 14. The CDR3 consists of 17 residues. The CDR3 region has the DNA TGTGCCAGCAGTCCCCCGAGGGGGCGAGAGGAAAATGAAAAACTGTTTTTT. Translated, it gives CASSPPRGREENEKLFF.

The rearrangement joins TRBV7-6 to TRBJ2-1; 10 positions match TRBD2. Trimming took 1 base from V and 10 from J; bases not matched to a gene: 10. Germline V gives CDR1 SGHVS, CDR2 FNYEAQ. The CDR3 runs 16 residues. CDR3 residues: CASSLGPLAGVGEQFF. The CDR3, as DNA: TGTGCCAGCAGCTTAGGACCCCTAGCGGGAGTGGGGGAGCAGTTCTTC.

The chain recombines TRBV6-5 with TRBJ1-5, with D unclear. Trimming took 5 bases from V and 7 from J, leaving 15 bases between them. The germline V gene encodes CDR1 MNHEY and CDR2 SVGAGI. The CDR3 runs to 14 residues. The CDR3 nucleotides read TGTGCCAGCAGTCTGGATCCGAGGTGGCAGCCCCAGCATTTT. This translates into CASSLDPRWQPQHF.

The chain is built from TRBV30 and TRBJ1-2, with D possibly TRBD1 on 6 matching bases. V was shortened by 0 bases and J by 8 bases, with 16 bases between the two germline ends. Germline CDR1 GTSNPN, CDR2 SVGIG (reference sequence). This CDR3 has 14 amino acids. This CDR3 reads CAWSVNRVAGGYTF. CDR3 bases: TGTGCCTGGAGTGTCAACAGGGTAGCTGGAGGCTACACCTTC.

In this sample, this clone turned up a few times. J is TRBJ1-3 and V is TRBV5-1, with D possibly TRBD1 on 5 matching bases. V gave up 0 bases and J gave up 1 base, with 8 bases separating them. In germline, CDR1 is SGHRS, CDR2 YFSETQ. The CDR3 extends over 15 amino acids. CDR3 region: CASSLAGGSGNTIYF. CDR3 nucleotides: TGCGCCAGCAGCTTGGCGGGGGGGTCTGGAAACACCATATATTTT.

V gene TRBV10-2 combines with J gene TRBJ1-1, with D maybe TRBD1 (6 bases). This CDR3 comprises 15 residues. Deletions cut 2 bases from V and 4 bases from J, with 14 bases between. Germline V lookup: CDR1 WSHSY, CDR2 SAAADI. This CDR3 reads CASSEPQGRGTEAFF. CDR3 DNA sequence: TGCGCCAGCAGTGAGCCACAGGGTAGGGGCACTGAAGCTTTCTTT.